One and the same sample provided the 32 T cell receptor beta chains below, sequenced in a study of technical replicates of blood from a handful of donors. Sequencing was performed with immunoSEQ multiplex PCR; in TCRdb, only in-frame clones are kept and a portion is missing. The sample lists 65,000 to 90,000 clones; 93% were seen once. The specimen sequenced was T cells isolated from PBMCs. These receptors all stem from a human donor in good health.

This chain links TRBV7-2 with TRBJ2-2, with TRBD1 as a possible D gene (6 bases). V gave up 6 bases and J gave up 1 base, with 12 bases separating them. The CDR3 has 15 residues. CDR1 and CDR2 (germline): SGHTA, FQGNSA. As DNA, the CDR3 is TGTGCCAGCAGTTTCTGGACAGAGAACACCGGGGAGCTGTTTTTT. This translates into CASSFWTENTGELFF.

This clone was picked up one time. As DNA, the CDR3 is TGCGCCAGCAGCCAAGGCGGGACAGGGACCTACGAGCAGTACTTC. Its translation is CASSQGGTGTYEQYF. The chain has TRBV4-1 and TRBJ2-7, with TRBD1 matching 9 bases. The CDR3 contains 15 residues. V was clipped by 1 base and J by 2 bases; unmatched bases: 3. Germline V CDR1 and CDR2: MGHRA, YSYEKL.

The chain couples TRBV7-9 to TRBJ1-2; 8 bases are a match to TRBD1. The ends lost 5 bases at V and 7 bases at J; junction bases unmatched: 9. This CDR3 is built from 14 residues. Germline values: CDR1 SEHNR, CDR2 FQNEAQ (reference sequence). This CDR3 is CASSNTQGAGGYTF. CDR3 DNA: TGTGCCAGCAGCAATACTCAGGGGGCCGGTGGCTACACCTTC. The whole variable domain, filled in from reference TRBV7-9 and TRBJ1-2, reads DTGVSQNPRHKITKRGQNVTFRCDPISEHNRLYWYRQTLGQGPEFLTYFQNEAQLEKSRLLSDRFSAERPKGSFSTLEIQRTEQGDSAMYLCASSNTQGAGGYTFGSGTRLTVV.

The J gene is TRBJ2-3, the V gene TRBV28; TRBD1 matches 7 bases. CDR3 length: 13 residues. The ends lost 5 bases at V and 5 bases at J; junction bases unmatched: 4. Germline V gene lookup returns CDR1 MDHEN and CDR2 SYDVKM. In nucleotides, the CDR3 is TGTGCCAGCAGTACCAACAGGGGAGATACGCAGTATTTT. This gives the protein CASSTNRGDTQYF. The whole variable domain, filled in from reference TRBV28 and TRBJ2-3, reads DVKVTQSSRYLVKRTGEKVFLECVQDMDHENMFWYRQDPGLGLRLIYFSYDVKMKEKGDIPEGYSVSREKKERFSLILESASTNQTSMYLCASSTNRGDTQYFGPGTRLTVL.

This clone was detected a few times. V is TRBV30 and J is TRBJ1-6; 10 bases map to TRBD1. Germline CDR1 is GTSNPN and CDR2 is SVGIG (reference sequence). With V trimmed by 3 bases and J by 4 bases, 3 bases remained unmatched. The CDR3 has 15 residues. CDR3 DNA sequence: TGTGCCTGGAGCCGGGACAGGGGATATAATTCACCCCTCCACTTT. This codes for CAWSRDRGYNSPLHF.

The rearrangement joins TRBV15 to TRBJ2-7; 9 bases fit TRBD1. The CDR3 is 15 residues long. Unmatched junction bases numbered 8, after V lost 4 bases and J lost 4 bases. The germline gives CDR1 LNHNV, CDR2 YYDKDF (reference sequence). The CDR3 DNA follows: TGTGCCACCAGCAAGTTTACAGGGGGCGCTTACGAGCAGTACTTC. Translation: CATSKFTGGAYEQYF.

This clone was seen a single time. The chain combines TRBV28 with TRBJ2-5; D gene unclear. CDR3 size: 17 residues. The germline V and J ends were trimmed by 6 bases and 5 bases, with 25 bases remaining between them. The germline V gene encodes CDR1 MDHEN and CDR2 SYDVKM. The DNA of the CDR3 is TGTGCCAGCAGCCATCTAAGTAGAGGCGCCTTTGTGGAGACCCAGTACTTC. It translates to CASSHLSRGAFVETQYF. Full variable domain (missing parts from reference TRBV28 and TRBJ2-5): DVKVTQSSRYLVKRTGEKVFLECVQDMDHENMFWYRQDPGLGLRLIYFSYDVKMKEKGDIPEGYSVSREKKERFSLILESASTNQTSMYLCASSHLSRGAFVETQYFGPGTRLLVL.

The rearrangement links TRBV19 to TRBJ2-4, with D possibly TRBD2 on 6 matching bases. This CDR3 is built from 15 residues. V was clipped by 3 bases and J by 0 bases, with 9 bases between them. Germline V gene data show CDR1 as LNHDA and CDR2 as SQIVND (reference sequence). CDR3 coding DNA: TGTGCCAGTAGTATCCCGGGACTAGCCAAAAACATTCAGTACTTC. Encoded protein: CASSIPGLAKNIQYF.

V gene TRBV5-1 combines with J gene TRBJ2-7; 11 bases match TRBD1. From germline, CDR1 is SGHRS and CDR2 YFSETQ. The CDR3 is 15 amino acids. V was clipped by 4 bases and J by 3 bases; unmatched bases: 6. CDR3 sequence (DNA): TGCGCCAGCAGCCCGAGGACAGGGGGCGTCTACGAGCAGTACTTC. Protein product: CASSPRTGGVYEQYF.

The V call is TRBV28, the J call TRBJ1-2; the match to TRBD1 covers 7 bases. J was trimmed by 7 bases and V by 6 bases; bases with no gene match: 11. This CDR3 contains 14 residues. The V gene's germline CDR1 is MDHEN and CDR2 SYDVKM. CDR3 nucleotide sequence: TGTGCCAGCAGGCTAATCGGGACAGCGAGTGGCTACACCTTC. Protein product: CASRLIGTASGYTF.

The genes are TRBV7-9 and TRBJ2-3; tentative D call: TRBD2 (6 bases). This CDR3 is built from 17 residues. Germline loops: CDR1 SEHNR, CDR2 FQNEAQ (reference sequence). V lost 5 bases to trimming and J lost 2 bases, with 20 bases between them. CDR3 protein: CASSPLSEGPNTDTQYF. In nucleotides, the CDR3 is TGTGCCAGCAGCCCCCTGTCGGAGGGGCCGAACACAGATACGCAGTATTTT.

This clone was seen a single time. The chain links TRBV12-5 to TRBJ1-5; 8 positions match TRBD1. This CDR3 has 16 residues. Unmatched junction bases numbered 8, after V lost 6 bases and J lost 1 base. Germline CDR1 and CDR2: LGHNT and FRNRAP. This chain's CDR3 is CASGLGQGHSNQPQHF. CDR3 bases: TGTGCTAGTGGCCTCGGACAGGGCCACAGCAATCAGCCCCAGCATTTT.

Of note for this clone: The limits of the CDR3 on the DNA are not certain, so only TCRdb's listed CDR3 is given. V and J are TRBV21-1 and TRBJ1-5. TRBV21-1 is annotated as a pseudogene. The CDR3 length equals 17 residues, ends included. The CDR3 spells CASSKRGFGGGNQPQHF.

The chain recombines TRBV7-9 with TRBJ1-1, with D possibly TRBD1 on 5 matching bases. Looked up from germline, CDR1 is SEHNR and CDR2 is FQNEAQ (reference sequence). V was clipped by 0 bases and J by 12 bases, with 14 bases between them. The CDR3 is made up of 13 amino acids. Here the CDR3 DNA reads TGTGCCAGCAGCTTAGCGGGGCACAACCTTCCTTTCTTT. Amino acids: CASSLAGHNLPFF.

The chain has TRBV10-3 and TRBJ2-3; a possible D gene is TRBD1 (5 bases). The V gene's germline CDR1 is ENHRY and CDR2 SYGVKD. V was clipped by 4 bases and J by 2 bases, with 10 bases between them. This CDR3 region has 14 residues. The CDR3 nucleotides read TGTGCCATCAGTGTGCGACAGTACACAGATACGCAGTATTTT. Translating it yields CAISVRQYTDTQYF.

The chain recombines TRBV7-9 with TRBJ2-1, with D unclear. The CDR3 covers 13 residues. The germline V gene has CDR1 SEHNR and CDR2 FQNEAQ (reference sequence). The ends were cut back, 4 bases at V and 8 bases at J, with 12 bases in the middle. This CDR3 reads CASSSPGLDEQFF. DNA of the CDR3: TGTGCCAGCAGCTCCCCCGGTTTGGATGAGCAGTTCTTC.

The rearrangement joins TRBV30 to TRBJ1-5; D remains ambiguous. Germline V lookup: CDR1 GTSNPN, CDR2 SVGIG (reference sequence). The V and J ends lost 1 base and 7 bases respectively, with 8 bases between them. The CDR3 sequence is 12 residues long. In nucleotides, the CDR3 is TGTGCCTGGAGTGGAGCGGGGCAGCCCCAGCATTTT. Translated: CAWSGAGQPQHF.

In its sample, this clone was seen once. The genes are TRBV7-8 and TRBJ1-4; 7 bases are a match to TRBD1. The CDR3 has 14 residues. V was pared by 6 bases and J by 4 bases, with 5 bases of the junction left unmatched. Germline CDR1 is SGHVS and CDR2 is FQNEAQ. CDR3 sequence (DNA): TGTGCCAGCAGGGAAGGGGGCGGTAATGAAAAACTGTTTTTT. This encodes CASREGGGNEKLFF.

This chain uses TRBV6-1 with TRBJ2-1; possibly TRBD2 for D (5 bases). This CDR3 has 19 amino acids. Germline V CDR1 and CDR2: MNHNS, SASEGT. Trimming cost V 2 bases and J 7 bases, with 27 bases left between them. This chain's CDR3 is CASSEHGIPISNFWNEQFF. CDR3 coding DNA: TGTGCCAGCAGTGAACACGGGATCCCCATTTCGAATTTTTGGAATGAGCAGTTCTTC.

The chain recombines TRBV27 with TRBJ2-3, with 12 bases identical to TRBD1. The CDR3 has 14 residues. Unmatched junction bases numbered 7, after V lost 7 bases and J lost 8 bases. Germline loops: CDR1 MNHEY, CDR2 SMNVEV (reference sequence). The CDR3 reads CASKTGQGAGTQYF. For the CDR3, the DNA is TGTGCCAGCAAAACGGGACAGGGGGCAGGTACGCAGTATTTT.

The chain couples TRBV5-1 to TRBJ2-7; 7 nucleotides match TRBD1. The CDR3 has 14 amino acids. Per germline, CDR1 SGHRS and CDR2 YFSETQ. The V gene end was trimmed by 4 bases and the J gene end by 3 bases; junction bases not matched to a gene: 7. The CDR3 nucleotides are TGCGCCAGCAGCGGAAACTGGGACAGCTACGAGCAGTACTTC. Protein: CASSGNWDSYEQYF.

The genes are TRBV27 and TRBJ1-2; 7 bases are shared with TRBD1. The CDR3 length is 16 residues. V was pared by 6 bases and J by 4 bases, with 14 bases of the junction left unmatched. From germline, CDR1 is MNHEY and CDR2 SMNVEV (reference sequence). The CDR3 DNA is TGTGCCAGCAGACTTAAACCAGGGGGGCAAGGCTATGGCTACACCTTC. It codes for CASRLKPGGQGYGYTF.

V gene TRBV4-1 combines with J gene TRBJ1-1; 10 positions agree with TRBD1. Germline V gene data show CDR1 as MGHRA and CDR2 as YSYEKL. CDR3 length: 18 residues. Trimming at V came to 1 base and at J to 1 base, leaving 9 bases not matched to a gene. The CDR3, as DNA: TGCGCCAGCAGCCAAGGTGGCGGGACAGGGGAGGGGAACACTGAAGCTTTCTTT. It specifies CASSQGGGTGEGNTEAFF.

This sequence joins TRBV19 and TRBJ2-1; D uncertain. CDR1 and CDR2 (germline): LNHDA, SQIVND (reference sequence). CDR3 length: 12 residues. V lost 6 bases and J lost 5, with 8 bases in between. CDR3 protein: CASSQSHNEQFF. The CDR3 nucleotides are TGTGCCAGTAGCCAGTCCCACAATGAGCAGTTCTTC.

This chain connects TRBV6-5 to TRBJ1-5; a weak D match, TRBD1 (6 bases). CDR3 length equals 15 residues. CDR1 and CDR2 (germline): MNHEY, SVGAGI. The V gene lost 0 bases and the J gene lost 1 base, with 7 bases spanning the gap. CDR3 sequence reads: CASSYSRGSNQPQHF. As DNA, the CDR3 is TGTGCCAGCAGTTACTCGAGGGGGAGCAATCAGCCCCAGCATTTT.

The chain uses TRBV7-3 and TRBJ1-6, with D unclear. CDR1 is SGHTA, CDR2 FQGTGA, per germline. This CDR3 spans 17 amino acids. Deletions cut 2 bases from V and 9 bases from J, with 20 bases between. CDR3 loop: CASSLFPRGKIGSPLHF. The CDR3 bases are TGTGCCAGCAGCTTATTTCCCCGAGGGAAGATCGGTTCACCCCTCCACTTT. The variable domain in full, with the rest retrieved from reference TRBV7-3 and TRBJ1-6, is GAGVSQTPSNKVTEKGKYVELRCDPISGHTALYWYRQSLGQGPEFLIYFQGTGAADDSGLPNDRFFAVRPEGSVSTLKIQRTERGDSAVYLCASSLFPRGKIGSPLHFGNGTRLTVT.

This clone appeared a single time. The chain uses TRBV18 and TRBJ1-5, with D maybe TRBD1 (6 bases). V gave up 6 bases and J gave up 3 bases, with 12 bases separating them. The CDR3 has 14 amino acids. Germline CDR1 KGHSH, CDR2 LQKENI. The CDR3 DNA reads TGTGCCAGCTCGGAACAGGGCCTCAATCAGCCCCAGCATTTT. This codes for CASSEQGLNQPQHF.

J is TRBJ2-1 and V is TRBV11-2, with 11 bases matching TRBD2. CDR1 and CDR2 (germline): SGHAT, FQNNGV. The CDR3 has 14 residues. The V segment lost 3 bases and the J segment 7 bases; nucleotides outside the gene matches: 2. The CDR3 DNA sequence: TGTGCCAGCAGCTTCACTAGCGGGGGTAATGAGCAGTTCTTC. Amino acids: CASSFTSGGNEQFF.

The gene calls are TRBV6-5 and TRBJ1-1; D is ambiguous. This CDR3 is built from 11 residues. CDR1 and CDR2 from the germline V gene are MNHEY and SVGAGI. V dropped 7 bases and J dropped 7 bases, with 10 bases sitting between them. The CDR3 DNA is TGTGCCAGCAAGCCCGAGGGTGAAGCTTTCTTT. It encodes CASKPEGEAFF.

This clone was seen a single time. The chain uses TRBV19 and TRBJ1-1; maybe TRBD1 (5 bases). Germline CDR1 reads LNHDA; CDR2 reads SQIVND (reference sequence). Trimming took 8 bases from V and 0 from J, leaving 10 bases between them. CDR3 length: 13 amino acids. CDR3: CASGAGLNTEAFF. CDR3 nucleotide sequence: TGTGCCAGTGGGGCTGGACTGAACACTGAAGCTTTCTTT. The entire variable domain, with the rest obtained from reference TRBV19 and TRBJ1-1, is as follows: DGGITQSPKYLFRKEGQNVTLSCEQNLNHDAMYWYRQDPGQGLRLIYYSQIVNDFQKGDIAEGYSVSREKKESFPLTVTSAQKNPTAFYLCASGAGLNTEAFFGQGTRLTVV.

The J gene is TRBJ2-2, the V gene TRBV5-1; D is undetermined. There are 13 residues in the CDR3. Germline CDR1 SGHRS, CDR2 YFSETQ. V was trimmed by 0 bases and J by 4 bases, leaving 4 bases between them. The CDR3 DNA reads TGCGCCAGCAGCTTGGAGCCCACCGGGGAGCTGTTTTTT. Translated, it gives CASSLEPTGELFF.

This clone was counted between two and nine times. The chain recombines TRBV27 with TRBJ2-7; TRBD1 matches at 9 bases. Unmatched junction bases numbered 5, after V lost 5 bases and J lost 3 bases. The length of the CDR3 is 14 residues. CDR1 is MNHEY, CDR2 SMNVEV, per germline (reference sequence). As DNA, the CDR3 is TGTGCCAGCAGTCCCAGGACAGGGGACTACGAGCAGTACTTC. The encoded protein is CASSPRTGDYEQYF.